This entry describes one T cell receptor (beta chain). Antigen: not known. These data belong to a study of neoadjuvant nivolumab and ipilimumab in lung cancer. Study-wide background: Nivolumab 3 mg/kg was given days 1, 15 and 29, plus ipilimumab 1 mg/kg day 1 in combination.

General observations from the study: TCR richness and clonality were higher in tumors than adjacent uninvolved lung. Pathologic regression was not significantly tied to TCR clonality.

CDR1 and CDR2 (germline): MDHEN, SYDVKM. With 7 bases clipped from V and 9 bases from J, the junction kept 20 bases outside the gene matches. The CDR3 length is 17 residues. Only in-frame clones appear in the TCRdb table, and some are missing; sequencing was by immunoSEQ multiplex PCR. The table has some 1,200 clones, approximately 80% seen once. The chain carries TRBV28 and TRBJ2-7, with 11 positions matching TRBD1. The sequencing used adjacent normal lung tissue, collected after neoadjuvant nivolumab, alone or with ipilimumab, at or shortly before surgery. The receptor comes from an adult with non-small cell lung cancer. CDR3 sequence reads: CASTYGAGQGATEGQYF. For the CDR3, the DNA is TGTGCCAGCACCTACGGGGCCGGACAGGGGGCAACAGAAGGGCAGTACTTC.